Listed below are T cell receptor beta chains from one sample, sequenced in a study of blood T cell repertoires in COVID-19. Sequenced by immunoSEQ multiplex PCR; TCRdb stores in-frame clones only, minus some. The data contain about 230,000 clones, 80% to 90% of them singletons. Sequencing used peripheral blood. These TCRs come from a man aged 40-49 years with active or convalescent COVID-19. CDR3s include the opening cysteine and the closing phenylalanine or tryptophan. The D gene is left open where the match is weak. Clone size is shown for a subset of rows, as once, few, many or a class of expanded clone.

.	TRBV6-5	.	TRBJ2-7	CASKVGVYEQYF
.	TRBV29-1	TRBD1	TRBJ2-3	CSVVGGFLDTQYF
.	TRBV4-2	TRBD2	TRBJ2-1	CASSQVIAGESNEQFF
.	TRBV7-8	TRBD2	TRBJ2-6	CASSRAGGHEANVLTF
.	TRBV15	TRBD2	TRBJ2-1	CATSGTGGSYNEQFF
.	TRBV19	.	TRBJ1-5	CASSIGPNQPQHF
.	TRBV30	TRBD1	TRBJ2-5	CAWSRGQFQETQYF
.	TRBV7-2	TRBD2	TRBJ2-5	CASSPPGGGLKGTQYF
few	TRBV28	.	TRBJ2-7	CASSLYAARGQYF
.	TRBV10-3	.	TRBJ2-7	CAISNDRRRSYEQYF
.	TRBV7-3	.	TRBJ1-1	CASSFGGRVAEAFF
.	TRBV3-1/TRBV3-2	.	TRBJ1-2	CASSQGAGVGYTF
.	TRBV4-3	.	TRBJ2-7	CASSQDRGSYEQYF
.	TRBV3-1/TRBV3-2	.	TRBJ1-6	CASSQESWVGQRLRTLHF
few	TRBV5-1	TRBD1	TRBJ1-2	CASSLDPGQSYGYTF
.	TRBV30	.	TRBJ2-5	CAWSPTSRVQETQYF
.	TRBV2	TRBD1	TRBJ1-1	CASSGGSPGGDTEAFF
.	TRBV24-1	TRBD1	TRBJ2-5	CATGQGVQETQYF
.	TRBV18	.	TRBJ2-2	CASSPTLITIGSGELFF
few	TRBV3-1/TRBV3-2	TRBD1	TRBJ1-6	CASSHADRGWTSPLHF
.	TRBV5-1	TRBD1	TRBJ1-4	CASSLADRDDEKLFF
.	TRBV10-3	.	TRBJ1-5	CAISGGREGQPQHF
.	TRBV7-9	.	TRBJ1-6	CASSFNEGLGSPLHF
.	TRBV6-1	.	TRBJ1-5	CASSEYRGYNQPQHF
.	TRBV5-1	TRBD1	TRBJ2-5	CASSSGTAGRETQYF
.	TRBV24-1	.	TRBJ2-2	CATSDPAGLMGELFF
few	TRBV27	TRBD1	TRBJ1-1	CASSSSTGRYTEAFF
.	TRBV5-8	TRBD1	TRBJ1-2	CASSADRGGYTF
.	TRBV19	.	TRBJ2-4	CASMESGLNIQYF
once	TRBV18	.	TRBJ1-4	CASSPSGPTNEKLFF
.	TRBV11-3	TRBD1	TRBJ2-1	CASRGQGAGEQFF
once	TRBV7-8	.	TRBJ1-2	CASSPGNSNYGYTF
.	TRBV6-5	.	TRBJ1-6	CASSYSGNSPLHF
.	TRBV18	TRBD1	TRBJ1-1	CASSPLRTGSTEAFF
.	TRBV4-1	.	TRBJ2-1	CASSRSSYNEQFF
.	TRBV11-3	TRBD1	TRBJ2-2	CASRDRGLDTGELFF
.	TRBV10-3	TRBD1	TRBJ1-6	CATQAGTAPSNSPLHF
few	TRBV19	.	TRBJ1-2	CASSIGRAEGYTF
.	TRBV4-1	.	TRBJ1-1	CASSQVGGGTEAFF
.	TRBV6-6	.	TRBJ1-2	CASNLRELYGYTF
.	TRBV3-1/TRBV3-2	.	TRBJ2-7	CATSEGAYEQYF
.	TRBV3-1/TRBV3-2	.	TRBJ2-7	CASSQGSGGLSSYEQYF
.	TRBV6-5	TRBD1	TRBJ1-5	CASSNRDSRLLAQHF